This T cell receptor (beta chain) was observed in a study of shared clonotypes between healthy human individuals. Broader study findings: Sampling covered blood only; tissue repertoires likely differ. Of the naive CD4 clonotypes, approximately 5% were shared across several donors.

CDR1 and CDR2 from the germline V gene are SGHTS and YDEGEE. V gave up 3 bases and J gave up 6 bases; unmatched junction bases: 2. This CDR3 is 13 amino acids long. Sequenced by immunoSEQ multiplex PCR; TCRdb stores in-frame clones only, minus some. Of some 1,400,000 clones detected, roughly 97% appear once; the ten largest clones hold roughly 1.2%. Concerning this clone: Its antigen remains unidentified.

This sequence was found in a man younger than 40 in good health. Sequencing input: naive CD4+ T cells sorted from blood. Regarding subset: CD45RA+ positively selected. The J gene is TRBJ2-2, the V gene TRBV5-8, with TRBD2 identical over 7 bases. The CDR3 coding sequence is TGTGCCAGCAGCTCACGGGGGGCCGGGGAGCTGTTTTTT. Translation: CASSSRGAGELFF. Full variable domain (outside the CDR3, taken from reference TRBV5-8 and TRBJ2-2): EAGVTQSPTHLIKTRGQQATLRCSPISGHTSVYWYQQALGLGLQFLLWYDEGEERNRGNFPPRFSGRQFPNYSSELNVNALELEDSALYLCASSSRGAGELFFGEGSRLTVL.